The clone carrying this T cell receptor beta chain appeared a few times. What it binds is unknown. V lost 6 bases and J 7 bases, leaving 19 bases between the germline ends. This CDR3 has 15 amino acids. Carrying unique molecular identifiers, the cDNA also gained a universal primer site through template switching. TCRdb redid the calling of the 5' RACE reads with MiXCR, one entry per CDR3 protein. Among about 920,000 distinct CDR3 sequences listed, roughly 12% were seen once. This specimen belongs to a study of identical twins. Whole-study findings and limits: The same donors were not followed; conclusions instead depended on cross-sectional statistical analysis. Modelling approaches yielded underestimates of out-of-frame TCR alpha sharing between monozygotic twins. There were fewer insertions in abundant cord blood beta clonotypes, but memory repertoires showed no such pattern.

These same records also appear under a second study, on yellow fever vaccine responses in identical twins.

The V gene is TRBV12-3 or TRBV12-4, the J gene TRBJ2-1; D is possibly TRBD2 (7 bases). The specimen was PBMCs. The receptor was derived from a woman aged 18-30 years in good health. CDR3 region: CASRIGGGPRNEQFF. The CDR3 nucleotides read TGTGCCAGCAGGATAGGGGGAGGGCCTAGGAATGAGCAGTTCTTC.